Listed below are T cell receptor beta chains from one sample, sequenced in a study of human T cells and chemical hapten exposure. TCRdb re-called the RACE reads with MiXCR, one entry per CDR3 protein. The table has roughly 380,000 distinct CDR3 sequences, 4.5% to 5.5% seen once. Sequencing used whole blood, obtained in connection with sensitization to the hapten diphenylcyclopropenone (DPC). The receptors were gathered from a woman aged 50 to 60 with alopecia areata. Some clones in this sample may be carry-over from other donors' samples. Each CDR3 is given with its conserved first and last residue. The order of the fields is CDR3 protein, V gene, D gene, J gene. The D gene is left open where the match is weak.

CDR3aa: CASSMTGAAEAFF; v_gene: TRBV12-3/TRBV12-4; d_gene: TRBD1; j_gene: TRBJ1-1
CDR3aa: CASSVDSRQETQYF; v_gene: TRBV9; d_gene: .; j_gene: TRBJ2-5
CDR3aa: CSVRNTGELFF; v_gene: TRBV29-1; d_gene: .; j_gene: TRBJ2-2
CDR3aa: CASSPWDQPQHF; v_gene: TRBV7-9; d_gene: .; j_gene: TRBJ1-5
CDR3aa: CSAIRAISYEQYF; v_gene: TRBV20-1; d_gene: .; j_gene: TRBJ2-7
CDR3aa: CASSFGLAAPEETQYF; v_gene: TRBV6-2/TRBV6-3; d_gene: TRBD2; j_gene: TRBJ2-5
CDR3aa: CSVAGGIEFTSTDTQYF; v_gene: TRBV29-1; d_gene: .; j_gene: TRBJ2-3
CDR3aa: CASSQFSLNEQYF; v_gene: TRBV3-1; d_gene: .; j_gene: TRBJ2-7
CDR3aa: CASSPPLTGGPGDTQYF; v_gene: TRBV27; d_gene: TRBD2; j_gene: TRBJ2-3
CDR3aa: CASSPRTVPTDTQYF; v_gene: TRBV7-2; d_gene: .; j_gene: TRBJ2-3
CDR3aa: CASSFREGDTQYF; v_gene: TRBV12-3/TRBV12-4; d_gene: TRBD2; j_gene: TRBJ2-3
CDR3aa: CASGNREGGTDTQYF; v_gene: TRBV12-5; d_gene: .; j_gene: TRBJ2-3
CDR3aa: CASSLAGGTIYF; v_gene: TRBV7-2; d_gene: .; j_gene: TRBJ1-3
CDR3aa: CASSPRDRVVMNTEAFF; v_gene: TRBV21-1; d_gene: .; j_gene: TRBJ1-1